The 4 T cell receptor beta chains in this list originate from one sample, sequenced in a study of T cell repertoires in cytomegalovirus infection. TCRdb ran MiXCR on the reads and lists one entry per CDR3 protein. Here the sample spans 200,000 or so distinct CDR3 sequences, about 30% being singletons. The sample taken for sequencing was PBMCs. The receptors stem from a human donor in good health (CMV status not recorded). Some clones in this sample may be carry-over from other donors' samples.

This sequence joins TRBV7-2 and TRBJ2-7, with 12 positions matching TRBD2. CDR1 and CDR2 from the germline V gene are SGHTA and FQGNSA. With V trimmed by 4 bases and J by 1 base, 2 bases remained unmatched. There are 15 residues in the CDR3. CDR3 nucleotides: TGTGCCAGCAGCTATACTAGCGGGGGGTCCTACGAGCAGTACTTC. The encoded protein is CASSYTSGGSYEQYF.

The CDR3 sequence: CASSILPRTQGEQYF. DNA of the CDR3: TGTGCCAGCAGCATCCTTCCCCGGACCCAAGGGGAGCAGTACTTC. The rearrangement links TRBV11-2 to TRBJ2-7; D unresolved. Germline loops: CDR1 SGHAT, CDR2 FQNNGV. This CDR3 is 15 amino acids long. Trimming shortened V by 5 bases and J by 7 bases, and 21 bases separated the two germline ends.

The chain is built from TRBV27 and TRBJ2-5; 8 bases match TRBD1. V shed 3 bases, J shed 4 bases, and the junction held 10 bases outside the gene matches. CDR1 is MNHEY, CDR2 SMNVEV, per germline (reference sequence). The CDR3 runs 16 residues. Here the CDR3 DNA reads TGTGCCAGCAGTTTGAGATCCCCAGGGGGCGCAGAGACCCAGTACTTC. Encoded protein: CASSLRSPGGAETQYF.

A few counts support this clonotype. The J gene is TRBJ2-1, the V gene TRBV7-2; D uncertain. The CDR3 spans 12 residues. Trimming removed 1 base at V and 13 bases at J, with 11 bases between. Per the germline V gene, CDR1 is SGHTA and CDR2 is FQGNSA. CDR3 DNA sequence: TGTGCCAGCAGCTTAGGACCGCTAGACCAGTTCTTC. It encodes CASSLGPLDQFF.